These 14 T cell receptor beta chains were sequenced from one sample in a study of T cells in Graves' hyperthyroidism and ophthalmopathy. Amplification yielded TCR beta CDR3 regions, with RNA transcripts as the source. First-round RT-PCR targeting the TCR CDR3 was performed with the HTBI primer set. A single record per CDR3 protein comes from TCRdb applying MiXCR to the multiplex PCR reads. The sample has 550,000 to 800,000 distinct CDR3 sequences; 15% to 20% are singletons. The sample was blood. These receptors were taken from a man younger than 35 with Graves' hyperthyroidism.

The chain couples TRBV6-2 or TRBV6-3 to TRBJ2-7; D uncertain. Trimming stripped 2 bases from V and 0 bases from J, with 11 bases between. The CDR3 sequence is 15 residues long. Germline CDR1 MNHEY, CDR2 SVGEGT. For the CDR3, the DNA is TGTGCCAGCAGTTACGTCCTGACAACCTCCTACGAGCAGTACTTC. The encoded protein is CASSYVLTTSYEQYF.

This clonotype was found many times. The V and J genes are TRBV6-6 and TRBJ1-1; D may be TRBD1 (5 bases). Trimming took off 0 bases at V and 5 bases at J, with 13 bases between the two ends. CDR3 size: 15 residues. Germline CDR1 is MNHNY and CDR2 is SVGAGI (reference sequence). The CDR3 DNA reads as TGTGCCAGCAGTTACTCGAACGGAGGGGCGACTGAAGCTTTCTTT. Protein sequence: CASSYSNGGATEAFF.

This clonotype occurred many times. The CDR3 region has the DNA TGTGCCAGCAGTTTAAAGGGCCTCGAGCAGTACTTC. Protein sequence: CASSLKGLEQYF. The rearrangement uses TRBV28 and TRBJ2-7; D gene ambiguous. There are 12 residues in the CDR3. CDR1 MDHEN and CDR2 SYDVKM come from the germline V gene. The germline V and J ends were trimmed by 2 bases and 6 bases, with 8 bases remaining between them.

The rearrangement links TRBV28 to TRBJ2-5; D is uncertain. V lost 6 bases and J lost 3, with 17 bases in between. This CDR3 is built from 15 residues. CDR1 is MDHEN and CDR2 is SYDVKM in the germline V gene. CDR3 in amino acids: CASRTPSWEEETQYF. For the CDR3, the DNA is TGTGCCAGCAGAACCCCTTCCTGGGAAGAAGAGACCCAGTACTTC.

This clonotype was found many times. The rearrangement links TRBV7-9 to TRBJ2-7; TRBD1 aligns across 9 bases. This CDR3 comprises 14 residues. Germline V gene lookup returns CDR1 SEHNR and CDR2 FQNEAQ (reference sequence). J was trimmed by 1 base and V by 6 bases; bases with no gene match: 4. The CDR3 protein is CASSDRGSSYEQYF. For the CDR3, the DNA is TGTGCCAGCAGTGACAGGGGGAGTTCCTACGAGCAGTACTTC.

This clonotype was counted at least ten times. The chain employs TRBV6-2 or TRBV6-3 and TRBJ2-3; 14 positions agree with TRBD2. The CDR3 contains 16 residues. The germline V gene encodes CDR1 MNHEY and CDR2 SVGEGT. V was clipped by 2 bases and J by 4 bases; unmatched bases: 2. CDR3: CASSYGGLAGADTQYF. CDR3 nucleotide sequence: TGTGCCAGCAGTTACGGGGGACTAGCGGGAGCAGATACGCAGTATTTT.

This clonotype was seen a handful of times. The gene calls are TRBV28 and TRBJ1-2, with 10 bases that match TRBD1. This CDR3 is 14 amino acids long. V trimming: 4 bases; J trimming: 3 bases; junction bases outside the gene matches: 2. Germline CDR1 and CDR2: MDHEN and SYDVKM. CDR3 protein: CASSSDRGYYGYTF. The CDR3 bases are TGTGCCAGCAGTTCGGACAGGGGGTACTATGGCTACACCTTC.

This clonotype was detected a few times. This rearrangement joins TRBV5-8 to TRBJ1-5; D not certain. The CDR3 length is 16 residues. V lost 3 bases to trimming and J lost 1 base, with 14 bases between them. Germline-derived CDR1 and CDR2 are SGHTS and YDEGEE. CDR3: CASSYRSGLSNQPQHF. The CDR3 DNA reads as TGTGCCAGCAGCTACCGCTCAGGCCTCAGCAATCAGCCCCAGCATTTT.

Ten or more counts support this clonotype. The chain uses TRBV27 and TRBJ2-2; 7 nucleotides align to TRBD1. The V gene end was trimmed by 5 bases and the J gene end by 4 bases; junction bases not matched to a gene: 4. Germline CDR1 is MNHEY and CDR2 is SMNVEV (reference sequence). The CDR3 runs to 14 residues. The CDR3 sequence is CASSNRGLTGELFF. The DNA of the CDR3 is TGTGCCAGCAGTAACAGGGGCCTCACCGGGGAGCTGTTTTTT.

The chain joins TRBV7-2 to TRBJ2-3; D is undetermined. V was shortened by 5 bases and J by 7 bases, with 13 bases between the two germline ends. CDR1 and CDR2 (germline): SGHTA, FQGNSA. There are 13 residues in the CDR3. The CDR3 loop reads CASSLQERHTQYF. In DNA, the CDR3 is TGTGCCAGCAGCCTCCAGGAGAGGCATACGCAGTATTTT. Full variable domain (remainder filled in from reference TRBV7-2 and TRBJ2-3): GAGVSQSPSNKVTEKGKDVELRCDPISGHTALYWYRQSLGQGLEFLIYFQGNSAPDKSGLPSDRFSAERTGGSVSTLTIQRTQQEDSAVYLCASSLQERHTQYFGPGTRLTVL.

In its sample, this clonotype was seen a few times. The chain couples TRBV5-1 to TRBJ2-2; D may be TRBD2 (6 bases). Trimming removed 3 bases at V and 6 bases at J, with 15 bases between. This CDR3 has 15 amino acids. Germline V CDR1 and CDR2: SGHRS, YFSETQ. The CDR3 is CASSSGTGWAGELFF. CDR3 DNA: TGCGCCAGCAGCTCTGGGACTGGCTGGGCCGGGGAGCTGTTTTTT.

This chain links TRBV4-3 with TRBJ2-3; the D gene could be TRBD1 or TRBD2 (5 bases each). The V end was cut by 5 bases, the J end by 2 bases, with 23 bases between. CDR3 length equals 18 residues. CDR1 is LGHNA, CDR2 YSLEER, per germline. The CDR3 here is CASSSAPPRDGVTDTQYF. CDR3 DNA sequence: TGCGCCAGCAGCTCGGCACCCCCCCGGGACGGAGTCACAGATACGCAGTATTTT.

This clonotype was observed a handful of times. The CDR3 DNA sequence: TGTGCCATCAGCCCGGGACTAGCGGGACCCATCCAGAGTGCAGATACGCAGTATTTT. Its translation is CAISPGLAGPIQSADTQYF. The chain is built from TRBV10-3 and TRBJ2-3; TRBD2 aligns across 13 bases. Per germline, CDR1 ENHRY and CDR2 SYGVKD. With 6 bases clipped from V and 4 bases from J, the junction kept 16 bases outside the gene matches. The CDR3 extends over 19 amino acids.

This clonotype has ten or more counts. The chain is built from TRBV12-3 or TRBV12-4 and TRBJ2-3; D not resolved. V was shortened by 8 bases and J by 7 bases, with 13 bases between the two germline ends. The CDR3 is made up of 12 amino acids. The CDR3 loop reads CASSPSKNTQYF. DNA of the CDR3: TGTGCCAGCTCACCCTCCAAAAATACGCAGTATTTT.